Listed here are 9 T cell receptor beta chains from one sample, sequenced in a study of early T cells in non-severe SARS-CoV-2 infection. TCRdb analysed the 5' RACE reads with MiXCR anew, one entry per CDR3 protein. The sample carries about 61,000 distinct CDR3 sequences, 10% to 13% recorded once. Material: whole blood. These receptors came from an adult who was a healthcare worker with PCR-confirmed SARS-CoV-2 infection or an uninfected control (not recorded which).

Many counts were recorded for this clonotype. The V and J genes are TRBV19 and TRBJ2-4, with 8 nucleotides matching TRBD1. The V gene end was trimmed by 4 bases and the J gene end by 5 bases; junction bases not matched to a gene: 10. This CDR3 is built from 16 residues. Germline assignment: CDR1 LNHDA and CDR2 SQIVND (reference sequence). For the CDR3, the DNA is TGTGCCAGTAGTAACCAGGGGGCTCGAGATCAAAACATTCAGTACTTC. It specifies CASSNQGARDQNIQYF.

The CDR3 region has the DNA TGCGCCAGCAGCACCCTACCCTCCACAGATACGCAGTATTTT. Its translation: CASSTLPSTDTQYF. The chain recombines TRBV5-1 with TRBJ2-3; D is ambiguous. The V end lost 4 bases, the J end lost 2 bases, and 11 bases lay between the germline ends. The CDR3 length is 14 residues. Germline lookup yields CDR1 SGHRS and CDR2 YFSETQ.

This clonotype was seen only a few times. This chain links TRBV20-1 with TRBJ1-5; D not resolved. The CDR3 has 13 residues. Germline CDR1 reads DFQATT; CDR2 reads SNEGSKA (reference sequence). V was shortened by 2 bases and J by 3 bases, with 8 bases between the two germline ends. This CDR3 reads CSARPPNNQPQHF. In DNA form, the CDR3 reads TGCAGTGCTAGACCACCTAACAATCAGCCCCAGCATTTT.

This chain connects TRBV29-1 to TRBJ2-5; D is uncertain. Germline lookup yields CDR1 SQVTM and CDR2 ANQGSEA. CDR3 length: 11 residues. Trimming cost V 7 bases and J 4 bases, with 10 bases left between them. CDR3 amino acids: CSAVQGETQYF. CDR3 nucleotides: TGCAGCGCCGTCCAAGGAGAGACCCAGTACTTC.

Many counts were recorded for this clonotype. The CDR3 region has the DNA TGTGCCAGCACCCCCCAAACAGATACGCAGTATTTT. Its translation: CASTPQTDTQYF. The chain couples TRBV2 to TRBJ2-3; D is ambiguous. From germline, CDR1 is SNHLY and CDR2 FYNNEI. Trimming stripped 7 bases from V and 3 bases from J, with 8 bases between. This CDR3 has 12 residues.

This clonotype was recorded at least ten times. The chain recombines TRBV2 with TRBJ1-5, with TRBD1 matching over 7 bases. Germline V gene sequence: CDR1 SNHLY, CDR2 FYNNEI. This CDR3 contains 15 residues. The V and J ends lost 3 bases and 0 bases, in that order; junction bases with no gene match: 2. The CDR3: CASSDGDSSNQPQHF. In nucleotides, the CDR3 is TGTGCCAGCAGTGATGGGGACAGTAGCAATCAGCCCCAGCATTTT.

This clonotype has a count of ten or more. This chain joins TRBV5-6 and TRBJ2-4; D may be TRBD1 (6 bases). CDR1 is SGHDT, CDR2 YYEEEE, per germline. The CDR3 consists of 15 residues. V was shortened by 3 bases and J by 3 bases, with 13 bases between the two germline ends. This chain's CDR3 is CASSSLRGDKNIQYF. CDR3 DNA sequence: TGTGCCAGCAGCTCTCTCAGGGGTGACAAAAACATTCAGTACTTC.

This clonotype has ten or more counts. CDR3 in DNA: TGTGCCAGCAGCCAAGCGGACGCCACCTACGGAGAGACCCAGTACTTC. Its protein product is CASSQADATYGETQYF. The gene calls are TRBV3-1 and TRBJ2-5, with D uncertain. There are 16 residues in the CDR3. Trimming took off 1 base at V and 4 bases at J, with 16 bases between the two ends. In germline, CDR1 is LGHDT, CDR2 YNNKEL (reference sequence).

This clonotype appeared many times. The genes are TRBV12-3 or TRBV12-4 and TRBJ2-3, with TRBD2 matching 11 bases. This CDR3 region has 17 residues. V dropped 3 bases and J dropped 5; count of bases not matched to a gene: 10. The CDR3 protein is CASSLWGSGGVGDTQYF. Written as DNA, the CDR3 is TGTGCCAGCAGTTTGTGGGGTAGCGGGGGGGTAGGAGATACGCAGTATTTT.